This TCR beta chain emerged from a study of cytomegalovirus exposure and HLA in healthy donors. Study context: Inside one of the first data releases sat 80 million to 95 million unique TCRs taken from HLA-typed donors. Across roughly 400 genotyped donors, 81% landed in the Caucasian-associated ancestry cluster.

This clone appeared a single time. Germline V CDR1 and CDR2: SEHNR, FQNEAQ (reference sequence). The CDR3 has 15 amino acids. After removal of 4 bases from V and 6 bases from J, the junction contained 5 bases not matched to a gene. Vbeta (60) and Jbeta (13) primers were used in the PCR. Repertoires were generated with immunoSEQ multiplex PCR, while TCRdb's copy carries only in-frame clones and drops some. The sample lists some 130,000 clones, roughly 80% occurring once. Sequenced material: PBMCs. The gene calls are TRBV7-9 and TRBJ2-1, with 11 bases aligning to TRBD2. The TCR sequence derives from a man in his thirties or forties in good health and CMV-seronegative. CDR3: CASSSISGRANEQFF. The CDR3 nucleotides are TGTGCCAGCAGCTCCATTAGCGGGAGGGCCAATGAGCAGTTCTTC.